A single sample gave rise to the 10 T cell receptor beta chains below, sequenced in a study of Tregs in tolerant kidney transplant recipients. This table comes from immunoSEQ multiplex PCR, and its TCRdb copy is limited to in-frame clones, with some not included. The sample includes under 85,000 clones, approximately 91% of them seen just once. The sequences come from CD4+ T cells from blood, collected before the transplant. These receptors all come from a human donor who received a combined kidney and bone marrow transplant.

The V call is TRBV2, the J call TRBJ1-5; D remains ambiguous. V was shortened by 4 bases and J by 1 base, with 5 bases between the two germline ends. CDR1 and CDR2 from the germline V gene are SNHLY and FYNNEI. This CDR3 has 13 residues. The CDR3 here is CASSAKSNQPQHF. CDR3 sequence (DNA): TGTGCCAGCAGTGCTAAGAGCAATCAGCCCCAGCATTTT.

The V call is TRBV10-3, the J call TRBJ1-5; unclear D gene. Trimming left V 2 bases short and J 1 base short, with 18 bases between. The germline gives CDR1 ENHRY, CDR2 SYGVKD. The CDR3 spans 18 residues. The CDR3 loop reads CAISEGGTTLKSNQPQHF. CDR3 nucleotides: TGTGCCATCAGTGAGGGAGGAACGACTCTAAAAAGCAATCAGCCCCAGCATTTT.

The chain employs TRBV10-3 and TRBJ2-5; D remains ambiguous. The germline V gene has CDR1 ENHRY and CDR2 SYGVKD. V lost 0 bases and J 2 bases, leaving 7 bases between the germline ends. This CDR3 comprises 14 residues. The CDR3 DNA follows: TGTGCCATCAGTGAGTCGAATCGGCAAGAGACCCAGTACTTC. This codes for CAISESNRQETQYF.

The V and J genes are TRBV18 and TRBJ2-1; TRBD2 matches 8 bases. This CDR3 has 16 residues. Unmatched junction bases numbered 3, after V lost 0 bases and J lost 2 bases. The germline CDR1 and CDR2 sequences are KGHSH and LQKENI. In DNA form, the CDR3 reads TGTGCCAGCTCACCACCAGCGGGAGTACCCTACAATGAGCAGTTCTTC. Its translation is CASSPPAGVPYNEQFF.

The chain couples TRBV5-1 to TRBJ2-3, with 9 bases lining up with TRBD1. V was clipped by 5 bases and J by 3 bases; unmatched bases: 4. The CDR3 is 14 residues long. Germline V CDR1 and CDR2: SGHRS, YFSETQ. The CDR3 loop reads CASSAGQGTDTQYF. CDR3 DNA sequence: TGCGCCAGCAGTGCCGGACAGGGGACAGATACGCAGTATTTT.

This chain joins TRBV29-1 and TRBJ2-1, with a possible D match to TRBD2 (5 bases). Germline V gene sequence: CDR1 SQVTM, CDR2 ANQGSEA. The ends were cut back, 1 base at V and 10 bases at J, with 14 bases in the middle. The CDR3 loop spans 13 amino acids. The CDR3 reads CSVEVLYKREQFF. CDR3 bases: TGCAGCGTTGAAGTTCTGTATAAGCGGGAGCAGTTCTTC.

The CDR3 loop reads CASSPQGTSTGELFF. In nucleotides, the CDR3 is TGTGCCAGCAGCCCTCAAGGGACTTCCACCGGGGAGCTGTTTTTT. The chain joins TRBV7-3 to TRBJ2-2, with D possibly matching TRBD2 (6 bases). The germline CDR1 and CDR2 sequences are SGHTA and FQGTGA. Trimming took 5 bases from V and 4 from J, leaving 14 bases between them. This CDR3 is 15 amino acids long.

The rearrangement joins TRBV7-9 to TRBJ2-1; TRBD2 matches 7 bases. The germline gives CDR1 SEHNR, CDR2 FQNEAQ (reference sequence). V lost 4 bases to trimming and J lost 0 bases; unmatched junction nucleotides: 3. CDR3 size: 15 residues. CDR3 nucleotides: TGTGCCAGCAGCTATTTAGCGGGCTCCTACAATGAGCAGTTCTTC. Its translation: CASSYLAGSYNEQFF.

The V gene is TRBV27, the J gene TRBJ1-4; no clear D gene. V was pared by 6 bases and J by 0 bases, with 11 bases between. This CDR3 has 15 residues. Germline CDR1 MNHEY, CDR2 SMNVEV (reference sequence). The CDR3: CASRTRVSTNEKLFF. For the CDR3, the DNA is TGTGCCAGCAGGACGAGGGTATCAACTAATGAAAAACTGTTTTTT.

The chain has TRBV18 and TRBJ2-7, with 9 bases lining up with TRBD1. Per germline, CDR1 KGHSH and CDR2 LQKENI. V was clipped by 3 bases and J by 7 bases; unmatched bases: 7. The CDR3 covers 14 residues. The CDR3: CASSPGQGSREQYF. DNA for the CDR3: TGTGCCAGCTCACCGGGACAGGGTAGTCGGGAGCAGTACTTC.